This TCR beta chain was recorded in a study of blood T cell repertoires in COVID-19. Overall study: Sites in the United States, Italy and Spain provided acute and convalescent COVID-19 samples. PBMCs, B-cell-depleted T cells, or T cells were the source of the cDNA or gDNA that made up the material.

As handled by the study authors: Nucleated cell counts were estimated from reference gene primer amplification. Measured with immunoSEQ multiplex PCR; TCRdb has only the in-frame clones, and not every one. V, J and clone size reflect that table, while D and trimming were determined from the DNA. The table shows about 300,000 clones, with roughly 90% occurring only once. Material for sequencing was peripheral blood. The source is a young man who had recovered from COVID-19.

In DNA, the CDR3 is TGTGCCAGCAGCCAAGATCTACGGGGCACTGAAGCTTTCTTT. It yields the protein CASSQDLRGTEAFF. The chain employs TRBV3-1 (or the pseudogene TRBV3-2) and TRBJ1-1; unclear D gene. V was trimmed by 0 bases and J by 4 bases, leaving 9 bases between them. This CDR3 contains 14 residues. Germline CDR1 LGHDT, CDR2 YNNKEL (reference sequence).